A selection of T cell receptor beta chains follows, all from one sample in a study of T cell repertoires in cytomegalovirus infection. No cognate antigen is known for these TCRs. TCRdb re-analysed the reads in MiXCR, keeping a single row per CDR3 protein. The table lists approximately 120,000 distinct CDR3 sequences, less than 30% of them singletons. The starting material was CD8+ T cells from cultured PBMCs, obtained from culture after CMV antigen stimulation. The source is a human donor in good health (CMV status not recorded). Some clones in this sample may be carry-over from other donors' samples. Each CDR3 is given with its conserved first and last residue. D genes are given only for firm matches. Rows may omit the clone size; those that give it use once, few, many or a size class.

d_gene	abundance	v_gene	j_gene	CDR3aa	CDR3nt
TRBD1	few	TRBV20-1	TRBJ2-1	CSADGTGGSYNEQFF	TGCAGTGCCGACGGGACAGGGGGCTCCTACAATGAGCAGTTCTTC
.	many	TRBV28	TRBJ2-5	CASSLERTGEWETQYF	TGTGCCAGCAGTTTGGAGAGGACTGGAGAATGGGAGACCCAGTACTTC
.	once	TRBV12-3/TRBV12-4	TRBJ2-7	CASSLTRGGYEQYF	TGTGCCAGCAGTTTAACAAGAGGGGGGTACGAGCAGTACTTC
.	.	TRBV6-1	TRBJ1-5	CASRAMGPNQPQHF	TGTGCCAGCAGGGCTATGGGGCCGAATCAGCCCCAGCATTTT
TRBD2	.	TRBV7-9	TRBJ2-3	CASSLDGGSPTDTQYF	TGTGCCAGCAGCTTAGACGGGGGGTCCCCCACAGATACGCAGTATTTT
.	few	TRBV20-1	TRBJ2-7	CSARDYVEQYF	TGCAGTGCTAGAGATTACGTCGAGCAGTACTTC
.	.	TRBV7-6	TRBJ1-4	CASSYSLGGAGVEKLFF	TGTGCCAGCAGCTACTCTCTAGGAGGGGCTGGGGTAGAAAAACTGTTTTTT
.	many	TRBV27	TRBJ1-3	CASSFARGDTIYF	TGTGCCAGCAGTTTCGCTCGAGGAGACACCATATATTTT
.	few	TRBV2	TRBJ1-1	CASSEARAALVAFF	TGTGCCAGCAGTGAAGCGAGGGCAGCTTTAGTGGCTTTCTTT
.	.	TRBV2	TRBJ1-1	CASSGGDAEAFF	TGTGCCAGCAGTGGGGGGGACGCTGAAGCTTTCTTT
.	many	TRBV20-1	TRBJ2-1	CSAEASVGGDEQFF	TGCAGTGCCGAGGCTAGCGTCGGCGGGGATGAGCAGTTCTTC
.	.	TRBV13	TRBJ1-3	CASSQRLGGNTIYF	TGTGCCAGCAGCCAGAGACTGGGAGGAAACACCATATATTTT
.	few	TRBV27	TRBJ1-6	CASRALSSYNSPLHF	TGTGCCAGCAGGGCCTTGAGCTCCTATAATTCACCCCTCCACTTT
TRBD1	few	TRBV4-1	TRBJ1-1	CASSQVTGLTEAFF	TGCGCCAGCAGCCAAGTGACAGGGTTGACGGAAGCTTTCTTT
.	.	TRBV6-5	TRBJ2-2	CASQPTGLYTGELFF	TGTGCCAGCCAACCCACGGGACTGTACACCGGGGAGCTGTTTTTT
.	.	TRBV15	TRBJ2-3	CATSSTEGWGTDTQYF	TGTGCCACCAGCAGTACGGAGGGTTGGGGCACAGATACGCAGTATTTT
.	.	TRBV10-3	TRBJ2-2	CAISESADANTGELFF	TGTGCCATCAGTGAGTCGGCGGACGCGAACACCGGGGAGCTGTTTTTT
.	.	TRBV6-1	TRBJ1-5	CASGLTGQPQHF	TGTGCCAGTGGACTTACAGGTCAGCCCCAGCATTTT
.	.	TRBV4-1	TRBJ2-7	CASSQETLPPYEQYF	TGCGCCAGCAGCCAAGAAACCCTTCCTCCCTACGAGCAGTACTTC
.	many	TRBV27	TRBJ1-4	CASSSGGGPSTNEKLFF	TGTGCCAGCAGTTCCGGTGGGGGACCGTCAACTAATGAAAAACTGTTTTTT
TRBD1	.	TRBV12-3/TRBV12-4	TRBJ2-5	CASSLDRGIETQYF	TGTGCCAGCAGCCTTGACAGGGGGATAGAGACCCAGTACTTC
.	.	TRBV27	TRBJ1-5	CASSLSGFLNQPQHF	TGTGCCAGCAGTTTGTCAGGATTCCTCAATCAGCCCCAGCATTTT
.	.	TRBV19	TRBJ2-7	CASSPRSGHYEQYF	TGTGCCAGTAGCCCTAGGTCGGGGCACTACGAGCAGTACTTC
.	few	TRBV28	TRBJ2-1	CASSLRRGVDEQFF	TGTGCCAGCAGCCTAAGGCGGGGAGTGGATGAGCAGTTCTTC